This T cell receptor (beta chain) was retrieved from a study of response to subunit inactivated influenza vaccine listed by TCRdb under 2018. In terms of the full investigation: Deep quantitative T cell receptor repertoire profiling was used in the study to track responses to a trivalent subunit inactivated influenza vaccine. Overall results and qualifications from the work: According to the authors, only a limited number of new T cells may be recruited by each seasonal influenza vaccination.

CDR1 and CDR2 (LNHDA, SQIVND) derive from the germline V gene (reference sequence). Trimming accounts for 5 bases at V and 0 bases at J, while the number of junction bases matched to no gene is 6. The CDR3 runs 15 amino acids, cysteine and phenylalanine included. Only the CDR3 DNA is retained, 45 bases long and in frame from the first base. The table lists this clonotype with many counts. Its antigen target is currently unknown. No base quality information exists; no much larger clone differs at one position. The library was prepared using RT-PCR. Sequencing used an Illumina HiSeq 2500. TCRdb reworked the public reads: Q25 trimming with fastp, MiXCR clone assembly, productive beta chains retained. Rows matching on CDR3 protein sequence are summarized as one entry with the most common DNA and genes. Recorded for this sample are about 570,000 distinct CDR3 sequences; 11% of them occurred a single time. The top ten hold roughly 9.6% of the sample.

The same data also went into a second study, on T cells expressing NK-cell markers. In that second paper, the authors write: The TCR beta cDNA libraries were made using 5'RACE template switching, a step that added both a universal primer site and unique molecular identifiers. About 8 donors provided sorted CD3+CD56+NKG2C+, CD3+CD56+NKG2C- and CD3+CD56-NKG2C+ T-cell subsets, whose TCR beta-chain repertoires were profiled. Among the eight sequenced donors, only one was HCMV-seronegative, while the other seven were HCMV-seropositive. To restrict sorting to alphabetaTCR-expressing T cells, an anti-gammadeltaTCR antibody was added in several experiments. In several donors, the dominant CD3+CD56+NKG2C+ clonotypes were among the top 10 CD8+ clonotypes and accounted for about 1.0-7.5% of CD8+ T cells. Those dominant clonotypes were again the most abundant among CD3+CD56-NKG2C+ cells in four donors, at about 28.3-65%. Whether the expanded NKG2C-expressing T cell clones were specific for HCMV antigens remained unclear. Randomly selected healthy volunteers, three men and five women, were used as the eight sequenced donors. HCMV-specific IgG was detected in serum with a commercial ELISA kit to determine HCMV serostatus. Peripheral blood mononuclear cells were isolated from blood by Ficoll density gradient centrifugation. For five or six donors, bulk peripheral blood T-cell repertoires were also sequenced from unsorted PBMC. cDNA synthesis was primed from the TCR beta constant segment and was followed by two successive PCR amplification steps. The libraries were sequenced on Illumina HiSeq 2000/2500, MiSeq or NextSeq, producing 2 x 150 bp reads. MIGEC handled demultiplexing of the reads and grouping by UMI, while MiTCR was used to assemble and quantify clonotypes. To exclude erroneous sequences, any TCR cDNA sequence not supported by at least two reads was discarded. The tcR package was used for downstream repertoire analysis, with clonotypes matched between fractions based on CDR3 nucleotide sequence plus V segment. Antigen specificity was annotated against VDJdb with VDJmatch, allowing one amino acid substitution in CDR3.

The chain joins TRBV19 to TRBJ2-7; the junction holds 8 bases that match TRBD1. The receptor was isolated from a man aged 50-60 years who received an inactivated influenza vaccine. Donor details come from another sample of the same person, matched by shared clones. The sample was PBMCs from blood, taken on the day of vaccination. The CDR3 has the sequence CASSPRQGSSYEQYF. DNA sequence: TGTGCCAGTAGTCCCCGACAGGGGAGCTCCTACGAGCAGTACTTC.